The 20 T cell receptor beta chains below come from one sample, sequenced in a study of human CD4 T cells and Enterobacteriaceae. The memory gate held CD4+ cells that were not CD45RA+CCR7+CD95- naive cells, over 98% pure. Sequencing used immunoSEQ multiplex PCR; TCRdb keeps in-frame clones, though not all of them. The table lists some 30,000 clones, almost 85% of them singletons, with 1.5% to 2% in the top ten. The sequencing sample was made of memory CD4+ T cells from blood. These receptor sequences come from a human donor in good health.

This clone appeared once. Here the CDR3 DNA reads TGTGCCAGCGGGCGGAGAGGAGAGACCCAGTACTTC. This gives the protein CASGRRGETQYF. This chain joins TRBV9 and TRBJ2-5, with D hard to call. Per germline, CDR1 SGDLS and CDR2 YYNGEE. V lost 7 bases to trimming and J lost 4 bases, with 11 bases between them. This CDR3 is built from 12 residues. The full variable domain, its missing parts supplied by reference TRBV9 and TRBJ2-5, is DSGVTQTPKHLITATGQRVTLRCSPRSGDLSVYWYQQSLDQGLQFLIQYYNGEERAKGNILERFSAQQFPDLHSELNLSSLELGDSALYFCASGRRGETQYFGPGTRLLVL.

The chain links TRBV10-3 to TRBJ2-5, with 8 nucleotides matching TRBD1. Judging by the DNA end, TRBJ2-7 fits better; the J call may be wrong. Germline V CDR1 and CDR2: ENHRY, SYGVKD. CDR3 length: 14 amino acids. The CDR3 DNA reads TGTGCCACCTCTTCCCAGGGGGCCGGGTACGAGCAGTACTTC. This gives the protein CATSSQGAGYEQYF.

The rearrangement uses TRBV6-1 and TRBJ1-3; no firm D call. Germline-derived CDR1 and CDR2 are MNHNS and SASEGT. The CDR3 is made up of 14 amino acids. With 5 bases removed from V and 0 bases from J, the gap between germline ends came to 8 bases. CDR3 bases: TGTGCCAGCAGTAATGAGGTCTCTGGAAACACCATATATTTT. Translated: CASSNEVSGNTIYF.

The rearrangement joins TRBV7-6 to TRBJ2-5; D gene uncertain. The length of the CDR3 is 12 residues. The V gene's germline CDR1 is SGHVS and CDR2 FNYEAQ. The germline V and J ends were trimmed by 3 bases and 0 bases, with 2 bases remaining between them. The DNA for the CDR3 is TGTGCCAGCAGCTTGGACCAAGAGACCCAGTACTTC. Translating gives CASSLDQETQYF.

The chain couples TRBV5-4 to TRBJ2-5; the match to TRBD2 covers 13 bases. CDR1 is SGHNT and CDR2 is YYREEE in the germline V gene (reference sequence). There are 18 residues in the CDR3. Germline trimming cut 7 bases from V and 2 bases from J; bases unmatched to any gene: 14. The CDR3 sequence: CASVRALAGGPGQETQYF. The CDR3 bases are TGTGCCAGCGTAAGGGCACTAGCGGGAGGGCCCGGGCAAGAGACCCAGTACTTC.

The chain carries TRBV4-2 and TRBJ2-5; D not certain. The CDR3 consists of 14 residues. V was clipped by 3 bases and J by 2 bases, with 10 bases between them. Germline-derived CDR1 and CDR2 are LGHNA and YNFKEQ. In nucleotides, the CDR3 is TGTGCCAGCAGCCAGGGTGGGCCTCAAGAGACCCAGTACTTC. Amino acids: CASSQGGPQETQYF.

This chain joins TRBV14 and TRBJ1-5; possibly TRBD1 for D (5 bases). The CDR3 runs to 14 residues. Trimming left V 1 base short and J 2 bases short, with 6 bases between. Germline values: CDR1 SGHDN, CDR2 FVKESK. The CDR3 DNA reads TGTGCCAGCAGCCAAGGGGGCGGCAATCAGCCCCAGCATTTT. As protein: CASSQGGGNQPQHF. The whole variable domain, remainder taken from reference TRBV14 and TRBJ1-5, is EAGVTQFPSHSVIEKGQTVTLRCDPISGHDNLYWYRRVMGKEIKFLLHFVKESKQDESGMPNNRFLAERTGGTYSTLKVQPAELEDSGVYFCASSQGGGNQPQHFGDGTRLSIL.

CDR3 bases: TGTGCCAGCAGCTTAGGCCCCGAGTCAGGGCTGAACACTGAAGCTTTCTTT. This codes for CASSLGPESGLNTEAFF. The chain uses TRBV7-9 and TRBJ1-1, with D possibly TRBD1 on 5 matching bases. The CDR3 is made up of 17 amino acids. Germline CDR1 and CDR2: SEHNR and FQNEAQ (reference sequence). The germline V and J ends were trimmed by 1 base and 0 bases, with 15 bases remaining between them.

The rearrangement links TRBV5-1 to TRBJ2-5; TRBD1 matches 10 bases. J was trimmed by 5 bases and V by 0 bases; bases with no gene match: 10. The CDR3 extends over 17 amino acids. Germline assignment: CDR1 SGHRS and CDR2 YFSETQ. The DNA for the CDR3 is TGCGCCAGCAGCTTGGCAAAGGGACAGGGGCCAAGGGAGACCCAGTACTTC. It yields the protein CASSLAKGQGPRETQYF.

The chain recombines TRBV27 with TRBJ1-2; 9 positions match TRBD1. The CDR3 is 13 amino acids. CDR1 MNHEY and CDR2 SMNVEV come from the germline V gene (reference sequence). V trimming: 6 bases; J trimming: 8 bases; junction bases outside the gene matches: 7. CDR3 coding DNA: TGTGCCAGCAGCCCGGGACAGGGATACGGCTACACCTTC. Translation: CASSPGQGYGYTF.

The chain links TRBV7-9 to TRBJ2-3; TRBD2 matches 7 bases. CDR1 is SEHNR and CDR2 is FQNEAQ in the germline V gene (reference sequence). This CDR3 has 13 amino acids. V lost 4 bases and J lost 9; bases outside the gene matches: 7. CDR3 loop: CASSSTGGGTQYF. The CDR3 coding sequence is TGTGCCAGCAGCTCTACCGGGGGAGGGACGCAGTATTTT.

The chain recombines TRBV27 with TRBJ1-1; D ambiguous. The CDR3 runs to 13 residues. Germline V gene sequence: CDR1 MNHEY, CDR2 SMNVEV (reference sequence). Trimming shortened V by 5 bases and J by 6 bases, and 13 bases separated the two germline ends. The CDR3 nucleotides read TGTGCCAGCAGTGGATGGGGAAATCCTGAAGCTTTCTTT. It yields the protein CASSGWGNPEAFF.

The chain is built from TRBV7-6 and TRBJ2-5, with D perhaps matching TRBD1 (5 bases). The germline CDR1 and CDR2 sequences are SGHVS and FNYEAQ. Trimming left V 6 bases short and J 4 bases short, with 18 bases between. The CDR3 covers 15 residues. The CDR3 loop is CASSPIPDKRETQYF. The CDR3 nucleotides read TGTGCCAGCAGTCCCATACCGGACAAAAGAGAGACCCAGTACTTC.

The chain employs TRBV6-1 and TRBJ2-6; D could derive from TRBD1 or TRBD2 (5 bases each). The V end was cut by 1 base, the J end by 9 bases, with 13 bases between. Germline CDR1 is MNHNS and CDR2 is SASEGT. The CDR3 contains 15 residues. CDR3 coding DNA: TGTGCCAGCAGTGAAGATAGAGGGACGGGCAACGTCCTGACTTTC. It yields the protein CASSEDRGTGNVLTF.

The CDR3 DNA is TGCGCCAGCAGTCTCCAGGACGGGGAGCTGTTTTTT. Translation: CASSLQDGELFF. The genes are TRBV23-1 and TRBJ2-2; D unresolved. TRBV23-1 is assigned to the ORF class and has an uncertain function. The V and J ends lost 4 bases and 7 bases respectively, with 7 bases between them. This CDR3 contains 12 residues.

The V and J genes are TRBV7-6 and TRBJ2-2, with D unclear. The CDR3 covers 17 residues. Germline CDR1 SGHVS, CDR2 FNYEAQ. Trimming removed 5 bases from V and 3 bases from J, with 19 bases in between. The CDR3 reads CASSPNPAVEDTGELFF. The CDR3 DNA reads TGTGCCAGCAGCCCAAACCCGGCGGTCGAAGACACCGGGGAGCTGTTTTTT.

The table lists this clone with a count of one. The V call is TRBV4-1, the J call TRBJ1-2, with 7 bases identical to TRBD1. The CDR3 sequence is 13 residues long. With 1 base clipped from V and 8 bases from J, the junction kept 4 bases outside the gene matches. Germline V CDR1 and CDR2: MGHRA, YSYEKL. CDR3 loop: CASSQAGQRGYTF. CDR3 sequence (DNA): TGCGCCAGCAGCCAAGCGGGACAGAGGGGCTACACCTTC.

This clone showed up just once. The chain has TRBV7-9 and TRBJ2-1, with 7 bases aligning to TRBD1. The CDR3 spans 16 residues. J lost 2 bases, V lost 5 bases, and 9 bases had no gene match. Germline CDR1 and CDR2: SEHNR and FQNEAQ (reference sequence). The DNA of the CDR3 is TGTGCCAGCAGCCCCCGACAGGGTAGGGCCTACAATGAGCAGTTCTTC. Its translation: CASSPRQGRAYNEQFF.

The chain uses TRBV7-9 and TRBJ2-1; TRBD2 agrees at 12 bases. The CDR3 is 15 residues long. The J segment lost 10 bases and the V segment lost 5 bases, leaving 9 bases of the junction unmatched. Germline values: CDR1 SEHNR, CDR2 FQNEAQ (reference sequence). The CDR3 protein is CASSPRLAGVDEQFF. The CDR3 bases are TGTGCCAGCAGCCCCCGACTAGCGGGAGTTGACGAGCAGTTCTTC.

The J gene is TRBJ2-3, the V gene TRBV29-1, with D possibly being TRBD1 (6 bases). With 0 bases removed from V and 0 bases from J, the gap between germline ends came to 16 bases. The CDR3 consists of 17 residues. The germline CDR1 and CDR2 sequences are SQVTM and ANQGSEA. CDR3 nucleotides: TGCAGCGTTGAAGATGGACGACAGGAGTGGAGCACAGATACGCAGTATTTT. It encodes CSVEDGRQEWSTDTQYF.